One sample yielded the 17 T cell receptor beta chains listed below, sequenced in a study of shared clonotypes between healthy human individuals. Data came from immunoSEQ multiplex PCR; TCRdb stores just in-frame clones and leaves some out. The repertoire has about 2 million clones, approximately 95% of them found once; the top ten carry more than 0.1%. Material: naive CD4+ T cells sorted from blood. Subset reported: CD45RA+ positively selected. The receptors were sampled from a young man in good health.

The chain recombines TRBV29-1 with TRBJ2-5, with D possibly matching TRBD2 (5 bases). Per germline, CDR1 SQVTM and CDR2 ANQGSEA. Trimming pared 0 bases from V and 10 bases from J, leaving 6 bases between. The CDR3 covers 10 residues. CDR3: CSVEEGSQYF. CDR3 sequence (DNA): TGCAGCGTTGAAGAGGGGAGCCAGTACTTC. The variable domain in full, with the rest retrieved from reference TRBV29-1 and TRBJ2-5, is SAVISQKPSRDICQRGTSLTIQCQVDSQVTMMFWYRQQPGQSLTLIATANQGSEATYESGFVIDKFPISRPNLTFSTLTVSNMSPEDSSIYLCSVEEGSQYFGPGTRLLVL.

This sequence joins TRBV6-7 and TRBJ2-7; D remains ambiguous. TRBV6-7 is an ORF, with its function uncertain. The V end lost 6 bases, the J end lost 0 bases, and 15 bases lay between the germline ends. The CDR3 is 15 amino acids. The CDR3 reads CASSSWSECSYEQYF. CDR3 nucleotides: TGTGCCAGCAGCTCCTGGTCCGAGTGCTCCTACGAGCAGTACTTC.

V is TRBV10-2 and J is TRBJ2-7, with 10 bases that match TRBD1. This CDR3 spans 17 amino acids. Germline V gene sequence: CDR1 WSHSY, CDR2 SAAADI. V lost 2 bases and J lost 0; bases outside the gene matches: 7. Written as DNA, the CDR3 is TGCGCCAGCAGTGAGCTATGGGGACAGGGGAGCTCCTACGAGCAGTACTTC. Protein product: CASSELWGQGSSYEQYF.

The V gene is TRBV29-1, the J gene TRBJ2-3; TRBD1 is a possible D gene (5 bases). The CDR3 is 14 amino acids. V lost 3 bases and J lost 0, with 10 bases in between. Germline-derived CDR1 and CDR2 are SQVTM and ANQGSEA. The CDR3, as DNA: TGCAGCGTTGAGGGCAGGGTGAGCACAGATACGCAGTATTTT. Protein sequence: CSVEGRVSTDTQYF.

On this clone: Different DNA sequences within this sample yield the same CDR3. The rearrangement links TRBV19 to TRBJ2-7, with TRBD1 matching over 9 bases. Germline V gene sequence: CDR1 LNHDA, CDR2 SQIVND (reference sequence). V shed 3 bases, J shed 4 bases, and the junction held 1 base outside the gene matches. The length of the CDR3 is 13 residues. CDR3 protein: CASSIGTGYEQYF. In DNA, the CDR3 is TGTGCCAGTAGTATCGGGACAGGGTACGAGCAGTACTTC.

The V and J genes are TRBV2 and TRBJ2-2; TRBD2 aligns across 13 bases. Germline V gives CDR1 SNHLY, CDR2 FYNNEI. V was clipped by 6 bases and J by 5 bases; unmatched bases: 3. The CDR3 has 15 residues. The CDR3 DNA is TGTGCCAGCAGGGGGACTAGCGGGGAAACCGGGGAGCTGTTTTTT. Amino acid sequence: CASRGTSGETGELFF.

In DNA, the CDR3 is TGTGCCAGCAGCAGCCCGGGACTAGCTTTTATCAATGAGCAGTTCTTC. Translated: CASSSPGLAFINEQFF. The J gene is TRBJ2-1, the V gene TRBV7-2; 9 bases line up with TRBD2. This CDR3 contains 16 residues. Germline lookup yields CDR1 SGHTA and CDR2 FQGNSA. Unmatched junction bases numbered 11, after V lost 5 bases and J lost 6 bases.

V and J are TRBV5-1 and TRBJ1-6, with a tentative D call TRBD1 (6 bases). Trimming took off 0 bases at V and 9 bases at J, with 19 bases between the two ends. The CDR3 length is 17 residues. Germline assignment: CDR1 SGHRS and CDR2 YFSETQ. The CDR3 DNA reads TGCGCCAGCAGCTTGGGAACAGGGAGTTTAACTAGTTCACCCCTCCACTTT. This translates into CASSLGTGSLTSSPLHF.

This clone was detected only once. This rearrangement joins TRBV30 to TRBJ1-5, with D perhaps matching TRBD1 (5 bases). The length of the CDR3 is 14 residues. Trimming cost V 1 base and J 2 bases, with 9 bases left between them. Per germline, CDR1 GTSNPN and CDR2 SVGIG (reference sequence). This chain's CDR3 is CAWSAQAGNQPQHF. CDR3 nucleotide sequence: TGTGCCTGGAGTGCACAGGCGGGCAATCAGCCCCAGCATTTT.

The chain links TRBV5-1 to TRBJ2-1; 13 bases agree with TRBD2. This CDR3 contains 16 residues. Trimming removed 4 bases from V and 6 bases from J; junction bases left unmatched: 7. Germline loops: CDR1 SGHRS, CDR2 YFSETQ. The CDR3 loop reads CASSPPGLAGVNEQFF. The CDR3 DNA follows: TGCGCCAGCAGCCCGCCCGGACTAGCGGGAGTCAATGAGCAGTTCTTC.

This clone was counted a single time. The rearrangement links TRBV30 to TRBJ1-2; D ambiguous. Germline CDR1 is GTSNPN and CDR2 is SVGIG (reference sequence). Trimming shortened V by 1 base and J by 6 bases, and 9 bases separated the two germline ends. The CDR3 length is 12 residues. CDR3 loop: CAWSESDNGYTF. CDR3 bases: TGTGCCTGGAGTGAATCAGATAATGGCTACACCTTC.

This chain connects TRBV28 to TRBJ2-5, with D possibly TRBD2 on 6 matching bases. Trimming left V 3 bases short and J 5 bases short, with 19 bases between. Germline lookup yields CDR1 MDHEN and CDR2 SYDVKM. The CDR3 sequence is 16 residues long. The chain's CDR3 is CASSLSWGVGGETQYF. The DNA for the CDR3 is TGTGCCAGCAGTTTGTCCTGGGGGGTTGGGGGTGAGACCCAGTACTTC.

Here the CDR3 DNA reads TGTGCCAGTAAACCGGGACAGGGAAACTCCTATAATTCACCCCTCCACTTT. Translating it yields CASKPGQGNSYNSPLHF. The rearrangement links TRBV27 to TRBJ1-6; TRBD1 aligns across 9 bases. The germline CDR1 and CDR2 sequences are MNHEY and SMNVEV (reference sequence). J gave up 0 bases and V 9 bases, and 9 bases lay outside the gene matches. CDR3 length: 17 residues.

Of note for this clone: The same CDR3 is also encoded by other DNA sequences in this sample. The chain has TRBV18 and TRBJ1-2; D not certain. This CDR3 spans 11 amino acids. Germline lookup yields CDR1 KGHSH and CDR2 LQKENI. The V gene lost 2 bases and the J gene lost 6 bases, with 4 bases spanning the gap. This CDR3 reads CASSPGNGYTF. Written as DNA, the CDR3 is TGTGCCAGCTCACCAGGGAATGGCTACACCTTC.

This clone is a singleton in its sample. CDR3 protein: CASSVFIGLAQEQYF. CDR3 nucleotide sequence: TGTGCCAGCAGTGTATTTATTGGACTGGCCCAAGAGCAGTACTTC. The rearrangement links TRBV6-1 to TRBJ2-7; tentatively, D is TRBD2 (5 bases). This CDR3 has 15 residues. Germline CDR1 is MNHNS and CDR2 is SASEGT. Trimming removed 4 bases at V and 7 bases at J, with 20 bases between.

The gene calls are TRBV6-6 and TRBJ1-1, with D perhaps matching TRBD1 (5 bases). V was clipped by 2 bases and J by 1 base, with 11 bases between them. CDR3 length equals 15 residues. Germline V gene lookup returns CDR1 MNHNY and CDR2 SVGAGI (reference sequence). The CDR3 nucleotides read TGTGCCAGCAGTTACCCCCGCGGGGCGAACACTGAAGCTTTCTTT. Translated: CASSYPRGANTEAFF.

The CDR3 sequence: CSVAGGTSTDTQYF. The CDR3 DNA is TGCAGCGTTGCAGGGGGGACTAGCACAGATACGCAGTATTTT. The chain combines TRBV29-1 with TRBJ2-3; perhaps TRBD1 as D (7 bases). CDR1 and CDR2 from the germline V gene are SQVTM and ANQGSEA. V was shortened by 4 bases and J by 0 bases, with 11 bases between the two germline ends. This CDR3 spans 14 amino acids.